This T cell receptor (beta chain) is from a study of OX40 agonist ivuxolimab in advanced cancers. Turning to the study itself: Patients receiving dose escalation had hepatocellular carcinoma, melanoma, renal cell or head and neck cancer. Three patients responded partially, comprising one with hepatocellular carcinoma and two with cutaneous melanoma.

The V and J ends lost 1 base and 3 bases respectively, with 16 bases between them. Germline V gives CDR1 SGHVS, CDR2 FNYEAQ. The CDR3 contains 17 residues. Produced via immunoSEQ multiplex PCR; TCRdb's table is partial and in-frame only. The sample shows 65,000 to 90,000 clones, about 82% of them seen only once. The sample in question was CD4+ or CD8+ T cells sorted from blood, obtained in a trial of the OX40 agonist ivuxolimab. The chain has TRBV7-6 and TRBJ1-3, with D possibly TRBD1 on 6 matching bases. The TCR sequence derives from an adult with an advanced solid tumor such as melanoma, head and neck, liver or kidney cancer. CDR3 region: CASSLVEQGFSGNTIYF. The CDR3, as DNA: TGTGCCAGCAGCTTAGTTGAACAGGGATTCAGTGGAAACACCATATATTTT.